Shown below are 21 T cell receptor beta chains from a single sample sequenced in a study of shared clonotypes between healthy human individuals. Generated by immunoSEQ multiplex PCR, the TCRdb table keeps only in-frame clones and is missing some. The table lists about 180,000 clones, over 80% of them singletons. The sequenced material came from naive CD4+ T cells sorted from blood. As for subset: CD45RA+ positively selected. These receptors originate from a woman in her 30s in good health.

The V call is TRBV28, the J call TRBJ2-3, with 7 bases lining up with TRBD2. Trimming cost V 3 bases and J 2 bases; bases outside gene matches: 8. The CDR3 sequence is 16 residues long. Looked up from germline, CDR1 is MDHEN and CDR2 is SYDVKM. In nucleotides, the CDR3 is TGTGCCAGCAGTTTTCCCGGGACTAAGAACACAGATACGCAGTATTTT. This encodes CASSFPGTKNTDTQYF. The whole variable domain, remainder taken from reference TRBV28 and TRBJ2-3, is DVKVTQSSRYLVKRTGEKVFLECVQDMDHENMFWYRQDPGLGLRLIYFSYDVKMKEKGDIPEGYSVSREKKERFSLILESASTNQTSMYLCASSFPGTKNTDTQYFGPGTRLTVL.

Remarks on this clone: Other DNA sequences from this sample encode an identical CDR3 as well. V usage is TRBV28 and J usage is TRBJ2-7, with a tentative D call TRBD1 (5 bases). From germline, CDR1 is MDHEN and CDR2 SYDVKM. Trimming removed 3 bases from V and 3 bases from J, with 6 bases in between. CDR3 length: 12 residues. The CDR3 nucleotides are TGTGCCAGCAGTTTGACAGACTACGAGCAGTACTTC. This sequence encodes CASSLTDYEQYF.

The chain joins TRBV21-1 to TRBJ1-1. TRBV21-1 is a pseudogene. This CDR3 region has 17 residues. As DNA, the CDR3 is TGTGCCAGCAGCAAAGGGGATAGGCCCCGCATGAACACTGAAGCTTTCTTT. Its protein is CASSKGDRPRMNTEAFF.

This chain links TRBV29-1 with TRBJ2-5; D may be TRBD1 or TRBD2 (6 bases each). The CDR3 runs 15 residues. Germline CDR1 reads SQVTM; CDR2 reads ANQGSEA. Trimming removed 8 bases at V and 2 bases at J, with 21 bases between. This chain's CDR3 is CSSQRASGAQETQYF. The CDR3 region has the DNA TGCAGCTCACAACGTGCTTCGGGGGCTCAAGAGACCCAGTACTTC.

The chain recombines TRBV11-2 with TRBJ1-4, with D possibly TRBD1 on 5 matching bases. Germline-derived CDR1 and CDR2 are SGHAT and FQNNGV. The CDR3 runs 14 residues. V lost 0 bases and J lost 6, with 8 bases in between. CDR3 nucleotides: TGTGCCAGCAGCTTAGATCTGACAGATGAAAAACTGTTTTTT. Residues: CASSLDLTDEKLFF.

The chain links TRBV19 to TRBJ2-1; possible D gene TRBD2, 6 bases. The CDR3 loop spans 15 amino acids. Germline CDR1 LNHDA, CDR2 SQIVND (reference sequence). V lost 1 base and J 3 bases, leaving 10 bases between the germline ends. CDR3 nucleotide sequence: TGTGCCAGTAGTATAGGGGTTAGCGGCTACAATGAGCAGTTCTTC. Amino acids: CASSIGVSGYNEQFF.

The table lists this clone with a count of one. The V and J genes are TRBV4-1 and TRBJ2-1, with a weak D call TRBD1 (6 bases). CDR1 and CDR2 from the germline V gene are MGHRA and YSYEKL. V lost 1 base and J 6 bases, leaving 13 bases between the germline ends. The CDR3 is made up of 15 amino acids. CDR3 bases: TGCGCCAGCAGCCAAGGGCAGGGGCCCGCCAATGAGCAGTTCTTC. It is translated as CASSQGQGPANEQFF.

The genes are TRBV25-1 and TRBJ2-3; 8 bases are a match to TRBD2. There are 14 residues in the CDR3. Germline CDR1 MGHDK, CDR2 SYGVNS. Germline trimming cut 5 bases from V and 8 bases from J; bases unmatched to any gene: 9. The CDR3 region has the DNA TGTGCCAGCAGTCTCGCGGGGGGCGCGGGTACGCAGTATTTT. Protein: CASSLAGGAGTQYF.

V gene TRBV18 combines with J gene TRBJ2-5, with D hard to call. Looked up from germline, CDR1 is KGHSH and CDR2 is LQKENI. Deletions cut 2 bases from V and 0 bases from J, with 7 bases between. This CDR3 region has 14 residues. The CDR3 DNA reads as TGTGCCAGCTCACCAGCAGGCTACCAAGAGACCCAGTACTTC. Encoded protein: CASSPAGYQETQYF.

V usage is TRBV6-1 and J usage is TRBJ2-3; no clear D gene. Trimming pared 7 bases from V and 4 bases from J, leaving 12 bases between. There are 13 residues in the CDR3. Germline V gives CDR1 MNHNS, CDR2 SASEGT. CDR3 protein: CASTDRLSDTQYF. CDR3 sequence (DNA): TGTGCCAGCACCGACCGTTTGTCAGATACGCAGTATTTT.

The genes are TRBV18 and TRBJ2-5, with 7 bases that match TRBD2. The J call may be mistaken, given a closer DNA end match to TRBJ2-7. The length of the CDR3 is 15 residues. From germline, CDR1 is KGHSH and CDR2 LQKENI. The CDR3 DNA follows: TGTGCCAGCTCACTAACTAGCGATAGCTCCTACGAGCAGTACTTC. It translates to CASSLTSDSSYEQYF.

V usage is TRBV2 and J usage is TRBJ1-2; TRBD1 matches 7 bases. The CDR3 runs 15 residues. Germline V gives CDR1 SNHLY, CDR2 FYNNEI. V lost 3 bases, J lost 3 bases, and 7 bases stayed unmatched. The CDR3 DNA is TGTGCCAGCAGTGATCAGGGGGGTGTCGACTATGGCTACACCTTC. It specifies CASSDQGGVDYGYTF.

The chain recombines TRBV5-1 with TRBJ1-2; TRBD1 is a possible D gene (5 bases). This CDR3 contains 13 residues. V was trimmed by 4 bases and J by 4 bases, leaving 11 bases between them. From germline, CDR1 is SGHRS and CDR2 YFSETQ. The CDR3 nucleotides are TGCGCCAGCAGCCCGCAGGGTGGCTATGGCTACACCTTC. As protein: CASSPQGGYGYTF.

The gene calls are TRBV10-3 and TRBJ2-2; D perhaps matches TRBD2 (6 bases). V was trimmed by 3 bases and J by 1 base, leaving 12 bases between them. Germline V lookup: CDR1 ENHRY, CDR2 SYGVKD. The length of the CDR3 is 16 residues. The CDR3 sequence is CAISDPGTGNTGELFF. The DNA of the CDR3 is TGTGCCATCAGTGATCCTGGGACTGGGAACACCGGGGAGCTGTTTTTT.

J is TRBJ2-3 and V is TRBV28; D possibly corresponds to TRBD1 (5 bases). Germline V gene lookup returns CDR1 MDHEN and CDR2 SYDVKM. The germline V and J ends were trimmed by 2 bases and 1 base, with 7 bases remaining between them. The CDR3 consists of 14 residues. CDR3 amino acids: CASSLGARTDTQYF. The CDR3 region has the DNA TGTGCCAGCAGTTTAGGGGCCCGCACAGATACGCAGTATTTT.

J is TRBJ1-3 and V is TRBV25-1; no clear D gene. Looked up from germline, CDR1 is MGHDK and CDR2 is SYGVNS. CDR3 length: 16 amino acids. The germline V and J ends were trimmed by 3 bases and 0 bases, with 12 bases remaining between them. The DNA for the CDR3 is TGTGCCAGCAGTGAGCGAGGGTACTACTCTGGAAACACCATATATTTT. It yields the protein CASSERGYYSGNTIYF.

J is TRBJ2-1 and V is TRBV5-8, with TRBD2 matching over 9 bases. CDR1 is SGHTS and CDR2 is YDEGEE in the germline V gene. Unmatched junction bases numbered 15, after V lost 8 bases and J lost 3 bases. The CDR3 covers 17 residues. CDR3 in amino acids: CARGLLAGPISYNEQFF. DNA of the CDR3: TGTGCCAGAGGGCTCCTAGCGGGGCCGATTAGCTACAATGAGCAGTTCTTC.

This chain connects TRBV7-9 to TRBJ2-7; D is uncertain. The CDR3 is 14 residues long. V gave up 2 bases and J gave up 2 bases, with 10 bases separating them. Germline CDR1 and CDR2: SEHNR and FQNEAQ (reference sequence). DNA for the CDR3: TGTGCCAGCAGCTTAATGGCCAGTCCCTACGAGCAGTACTTC. Translated, it gives CASSLMASPYEQYF.

The rearrangement uses TRBV11-2 and TRBJ2-1; D unresolved. Germline CDR1 is SGHAT and CDR2 is FQNNGV. This CDR3 is 16 amino acids long. V lost 5 bases and J 2 bases, leaving 16 bases between the germline ends. The CDR3 coding sequence is TGTGCCAGCAGCCCAAGGGTGGGGATCACCTACAATGAGCAGTTCTTC. The encoded protein is CASSPRVGITYNEQFF.

The genes are TRBV7-9 and TRBJ2-7; D unclear. Germline V gene data show CDR1 as SEHNR and CDR2 as FQNEAQ (reference sequence). The ends were cut back, 1 base at V and 7 bases at J, with 11 bases in the middle. This CDR3 is built from 13 residues. This CDR3 is CASSLDRLQEQYF. The DNA of the CDR3 is TGTGCCAGCAGCTTAGATCGCCTACAAGAGCAGTACTTC.

This chain uses TRBV18 with TRBJ2-5; D gene uncertain. The last part of the DNA fits TRBJ2-7 better; the J call may be wrong. The CDR3 length is 15 residues. Germline CDR1 KGHSH, CDR2 LQKENI. CDR3 sequence: CASSPSPEYGYEQYF. In DNA, the CDR3 is TGTGCCAGCTCACCCTCGCCGGAGTACGGGTACGAGCAGTACTTC.